Below are 25 T cell receptor beta chains sequenced from a single sample in a study of shared clonotypes between healthy human individuals. CD45RO-negative, CCR7-positively selected cells formed the naive CD8 fraction, excluding terminally differentiated effector memory CD45RA+ cells. The data were produced by immunoSEQ multiplex PCR, yet TCRdb's version contains in-frame clones alone and is incomplete. This table holds some 2,000,000 clones, around 96% found once. The sequenced material came from naive CD8+ T cells sorted from blood. These receptors originate from a man between 18 and 35 years old in good health.

With respect to this clone: A much more abundant neighbour one base away suggests this may be a read error. This sample includes further DNA sequences coding for the same CDR3. The chain combines TRBV27 with TRBJ2-3; D perhaps matches TRBD2 (5 bases). V lost 3 bases, J lost 2 bases, and 6 bases lay in between. CDR1 is MNHEY, CDR2 SMNVEV, per germline (reference sequence). The CDR3 is 13 amino acids. DNA for the CDR3: TGTGCCAGCAGTTTCGGGATCACAGATACGCAGTATTTT. As protein: CASSFGITDTQYF.

This clone was recorded only once. This sequence joins TRBV5-5 and TRBJ2-7; perhaps TRBD1 as D (5 bases). The CDR3 length is 14 residues. Trimming removed 0 bases at V and 2 bases at J, with 9 bases between. From germline, CDR1 is SGHKS and CDR2 YYEKEE (reference sequence). The CDR3 DNA follows: TGTGCCAGCAGCTTGGAGGGGTTGACCTACGAGCAGTACTTC. Amino acids: CASSLEGLTYEQYF.

This chain uses TRBV25-1 with TRBJ2-1, with D tentatively TRBD2 (6 bases). With 3 bases removed from V and 9 bases from J, the gap between germline ends came to 15 bases. Germline-derived CDR1 and CDR2 are MGHDK and SYGVNS. The CDR3 length is 14 residues. CDR3 amino acids: CASSDLGLLGEQFF. CDR3 nucleotide sequence: TGTGCCAGCAGTGATTTAGGACTACTGGGTGAGCAGTTCTTC.

V gene TRBV11-2 combines with J gene TRBJ2-3, with D perhaps given as TRBD1 or TRBD2 (5 bases each). Germline V gives CDR1 SGHAT, CDR2 FQNNGV. The V gene lost 4 bases and the J gene lost 6 bases, with 17 bases spanning the gap. This CDR3 region has 15 residues. The CDR3 sequence is CASSSRDPAWDTQYF. CDR3 DNA sequence: TGTGCCAGCAGCTCCCGGGACCCAGCTTGGGATACGCAGTATTTT. Full variable domain (remainder filled in from reference TRBV11-2 and TRBJ2-3): EAGVAQSPRYKIIEKRQSVAFWCNPISGHATLYWYQQILGQGPKLLIQFQNNGVVDDSQLPKDRFSAERLKGVDSTLKIQPAKLEDSAVYLCASSSRDPAWDTQYFGPGTRLTVL.

The V gene is TRBV6-1, the J gene TRBJ1-6, with D perhaps TRBD1 (5 bases). Per the germline V gene, CDR1 is MNHNS and CDR2 is SASEGT. The CDR3 has 17 residues. Trimming took off 0 bases at V and 5 bases at J, with 14 bases between the two ends. CDR3 sequence: CASSEATGGGHNSPLHF. CDR3 nucleotides: TGTGCCAGCAGTGAAGCAACCGGGGGAGGGCATAATTCACCCCTCCACTTT.

The CDR3 DNA follows: TGTGCCAGCAGTGAATTGGGGTCGGGGACAGACGCTTTCTTT. It encodes CASSELGSGTDAFF. The V call is TRBV6-1, the J call TRBJ1-1; 7 bases agree with TRBD1. V was pared by 2 bases and J by 11 bases, with 11 bases of the junction left unmatched. The CDR3 length is 14 residues. In germline, CDR1 is MNHNS, CDR2 SASEGT.

CDR3: CASSPRLAGAGSYNEQFF. DNA of the CDR3: TGTGCCAGCAGCCCAAGACTAGCGGGGGCGGGGTCCTACAATGAGCAGTTCTTC. V usage is TRBV7-8 and J usage is TRBJ2-1; 12 positions agree with TRBD2. The CDR3 contains 18 residues. Germline CDR1 reads SGHVS; CDR2 reads FQNEAQ. J was trimmed by 1 base and V by 5 bases; bases with no gene match: 9.

About this clone itself: The sample has other DNA sequences that encode this CDR3 too. This sequence joins TRBV7-9 and TRBJ1-1; maybe TRBD1 (6 bases). From germline, CDR1 is SEHNR and CDR2 FQNEAQ (reference sequence). The CDR3 has 13 residues. The V end lost 1 base, the J end lost 5 bases, and 8 bases lay between the germline ends. The CDR3 DNA sequence: TGTGCCAGCAGCTTAGGAACAGGGACTGAAGCTTTCTTT. This codes for CASSLGTGTEAFF.

The rearrangement uses TRBV27 and TRBJ1-2; possible D gene TRBD1, 5 bases. The V end lost 6 bases, the J end lost 0 bases, and 11 bases lay between the germline ends. Per germline, CDR1 MNHEY and CDR2 SMNVEV (reference sequence). The CDR3 covers 14 residues. CDR3 sequence: CASRITGANYGYTF. The CDR3 DNA reads as TGTGCCAGCAGGATTACAGGTGCTAACTATGGCTACACCTTC.

A single count supports this clone. This rearrangement joins TRBV4-3 to TRBJ1-2; 10 nucleotides match TRBD1. Germline V gives CDR1 LGHNA, CDR2 YSLEER. This CDR3 has 15 residues. V trimming: 0 bases; J trimming: 6 bases; junction bases outside the gene matches: 4. The CDR3 DNA reads as TGCGCCAGCAGCCAAGAGTGGGGGACAGGGGATGGCTACACCTTC. The encoded protein is CASSQEWGTGDGYTF.

This chain connects TRBV4-1 to TRBJ1-2; no clear D. The CDR3 contains 15 residues. Looked up from germline, CDR1 is MGHRA and CDR2 is YSYEKL. With 1 base removed from V and 2 bases from J, the gap between germline ends came to 11 bases. CDR3 region: CASSQGGFGNYGYTF. The CDR3 DNA is TGCGCCAGCAGCCAAGGAGGATTTGGGAACTATGGCTACACCTTC.

V and J are TRBV29-1 and TRBJ2-5, with 9 bases matching TRBD1. This CDR3 is built from 17 residues. V was clipped by 5 bases and J by 5 bases; unmatched bases: 18. Germline CDR1 SQVTM, CDR2 ANQGSEA. Here the CDR3 reads CSVLGNMGTGMLETQYF. The CDR3 coding sequence is TGCAGCGTTCTGGGGAACATGGGGACAGGGATGTTGGAGACCCAGTACTTC.

The chain combines TRBV2 with TRBJ1-4, with D tentatively TRBD1 (5 bases). This CDR3 has 16 amino acids. The germline V gene encodes CDR1 SNHLY and CDR2 FYNNEI. V gave up 3 bases and J gave up 5 bases, with 16 bases separating them. The CDR3 protein is CASSDPGAGGNEKLFF. In DNA, the CDR3 is TGTGCCAGCAGTGACCCCGGGGCGGGGGGGAATGAAAAACTGTTTTTT.

This clone was recorded only once. Other DNA sequences in the same sample also yield this CDR3. V and J are TRBV5-1 and TRBJ2-7, with D possibly called TRBD1 or TRBD2 (5 bases each). In germline, CDR1 is SGHRS, CDR2 YFSETQ. V was cut by 2 bases and J by 2 bases, with 11 bases left in between. The CDR3 is 14 amino acids. The CDR3 protein is CASSLDGTAYEQYF. The CDR3 DNA reads as TGCGCCAGCAGCTTAGACGGGACGGCCTACGAGCAGTACTTC. The full variable domain, completed using reference TRBV5-1 and TRBJ2-7, is KAGVTQTPRYLIKTRGQQVTLSCSPISGHRSVSWYQQTPGQGLQFLFEYFSETQRNKGNFPGRFSGRQFSNSRSEMNVSTLELGDSALYLCASSLDGTAYEQYFGPGTRLTVT.

The rearrangement uses TRBV4-2 and TRBJ1-6; D may be TRBD1 (6 bases). The germline V and J ends were trimmed by 5 bases and 4 bases, with 9 bases remaining between them. There are 14 residues in the CDR3. The germline gives CDR1 LGHNA, CDR2 YNFKEQ. CDR3 loop: CASSVRGYNSPLHF. In DNA form, the CDR3 reads TGTGCCAGCAGCGTCAGGGGTTATAATTCACCCCTCCACTTT.

The count of this clone is one. This chain joins TRBV6-5 and TRBJ2-7; 7 positions match TRBD2. CDR3 size: 11 residues. Germline loops: CDR1 MNHEY, CDR2 SVGAGI. V trimming: 11 bases; J trimming: 6 bases; junction bases outside the gene matches: 7. CDR3 protein: CASGGGLEQYF. CDR3 in DNA: TGTGCCTCCGGCGGGGGTCTCGAGCAGTACTTC.

The V and J genes are TRBV27 and TRBJ1-1, with unresolved D. The CDR3 consists of 15 residues. CDR1 and CDR2 from the germline V gene are MNHEY and SMNVEV (reference sequence). Trimming took off 8 bases at V and 6 bases at J, with 22 bases between the two ends. The DNA for the CDR3 is TGTGCCAGCCGACAATGGACCGGAAGTTCCTCTGAAGCTTTCTTT. Translation gives CASRQWTGSSSEAFF.

As for this clone: The sample carries other DNA sequences with the same CDR3. V is TRBV9 and J is TRBJ2-7, with 7 positions matching TRBD1. The germline CDR1 and CDR2 sequences are SGDLS and YYNGEE. Losses at the gene ends were 0 bases for V and 4 bases for J; bases not matched to a gene: 7. The CDR3 is 15 amino acids. As DNA, the CDR3 is TGTGCCAGCAGCGTAGGAAGGGGGCTAGTATACGAGCAGTACTTC. Its translation: CASSVGRGLVYEQYF.

The chain couples TRBV7-9 to TRBJ2-1, with D unclear. V was clipped by 1 base and J by 8 bases, with 6 bases between them. The CDR3 is 12 amino acids. From germline, CDR1 is SEHNR and CDR2 FQNEAQ (reference sequence). In DNA, the CDR3 is TGTGCCAGCAGCTTAGATATCGATGAGCAGTTCTTC. This codes for CASSLDIDEQFF.

This clone was recorded once. The V gene is TRBV7-9, the J gene TRBJ2-6, with D hard to call. CDR3 size: 16 residues. Deletions cut 3 bases from V and 0 bases from J, with 9 bases between. Germline CDR1 is SEHNR and CDR2 is FQNEAQ (reference sequence). The CDR3 DNA is TGTGCCAGCAGCTTTGCCCTAGTCTCTGGGGCCAACGTCCTGACTTTC. Amino acid sequence: CASSFALVSGANVLTF.

V usage is TRBV5-1 and J usage is TRBJ2-7; 7 bases are a match to TRBD1. This CDR3 region has 15 residues. CDR1 is SGHRS and CDR2 is YFSETQ in the germline V gene. With V trimmed by 0 bases and J by 3 bases, 6 bases remained unmatched. CDR3 nucleotide sequence: TGCGCCAGCAGCTTGGCTACAGGGGTGTACTACGAGCAGTACTTC. It specifies CASSLATGVYYEQYF.

The chain combines TRBV5-6 with TRBJ2-7; D is ambiguous. CDR3 length: 14 residues. V was clipped by 2 bases and J by 4 bases, with 13 bases between them. CDR1 SGHDT and CDR2 YYEEEE come from the germline V gene. The CDR3 nucleotides are TGTGCCAGCAGCTTCGGTAACCCCCTGTACGAGCAGTACTTC. This codes for CASSFGNPLYEQYF.

About this clone: This CDR3 is also generated by other DNA sequences in the sample. This sequence joins TRBV7-9 and TRBJ1-6, with a possible D match to TRBD1 (5 bases). Germline-derived CDR1 and CDR2 are SEHNR and FQNEAQ (reference sequence). The CDR3 covers 15 residues. The ends were cut back, 5 bases at V and 2 bases at J, with 10 bases in the middle. The CDR3 sequence is CASSDGTAYNSPLHF. The CDR3 nucleotides read TGTGCCAGCAGCGACGGGACGGCCTATAATTCACCCCTCCACTTT.

The chain couples TRBV6-5 to TRBJ1-1; tentatively, D is TRBD1 (5 bases). V lost 0 bases, J lost 3 bases, and 11 bases lay in between. This CDR3 has 15 amino acids. In germline, CDR1 is MNHEY, CDR2 SVGAGI. Written as DNA, the CDR3 is TGTGCCAGCAGTTACTCGATGGTAGGGGACACTGAAGCTTTCTTT. Amino acid sequence: CASSYSMVGDTEAFF.

The chain's CDR3 is CASSSGTDYGYTF. CDR3 DNA sequence: TGTGCCAGCAGCTCCGGGACAGATTATGGCTACACCTTC. The chain links TRBV5-6 to TRBJ1-2, with 7 bases identical to TRBD1. CDR3 size: 13 residues. V shed 3 bases and J 5 bases; nucleotides not matched to a gene: 4. CDR1 is SGHDT, CDR2 YYEEEE, per germline.